Listed below are T cell receptor beta chains from one sample, sequenced in a study of technical replicates of blood from a few donors. Libraries were prepared by immunoSEQ multiplex PCR; TCRdb keeps only in-frame clonotypes and omits some of them. The sample consists of 75,000 to 95,000 clones, around 96% of them appearing once. The sample comprised T cells isolated from PBMCs. Receptors were obtained from a human donor in good health. Both conserved end residues are part of each CDR3. D genes are given only for firm matches. Only part of the rows carry a size: once, few, many, or a class if the clone is expanded.

CDR3 DNA: TGTGCCTGGAGCGGTGGGCATCCGTACGAGCAGTACTTC; CDR3 protein: CAWSGGHPYEQYF; clone size: .; J gene: TRBJ2-7; D gene: .; V gene: TRBV30
CDR3 DNA: TGTGCCAGCAGTTTGAGCCAGGGAACCTACGAGCAGTACTTC; CDR3 protein: CASSLSQGTYEQYF; clone size: .; J gene: TRBJ2-7; D gene: .; V gene: TRBV28
CDR3 DNA: TGCGCCAGCAGCTTAACAGGCCTGATAGGCAATCAGCCCCAGCATTTT; CDR3 protein: CASSLTGLIGNQPQHF; clone size: .; J gene: TRBJ1-5; D gene: .; V gene: TRBV5-1
CDR3 DNA: TGTGCCAGCAGTCGACCGGGACAGGGGGCATCTGGGGCCAACGTCCTGACTTTC; CDR3 protein: CASSRPGQGASGANVLTF; clone size: .; J gene: TRBJ2-6; D gene: TRBD1; V gene: TRBV28
CDR3 DNA: TGCGCCAGCAGCCCCGGACAGGGGGTCGATGAGCAGTTCTTC; CDR3 protein: CASSPGQGVDEQFF; clone size: .; J gene: TRBJ2-1; D gene: TRBD1; V gene: TRBV5-1
CDR3 DNA: TGTGCCAGCAGTAAAAGACAGGGGGCGACCTACGAGCAGTACTTC; CDR3 protein: CASSKRQGATYEQYF; clone size: .; J gene: TRBJ2-7; D gene: TRBD1; V gene: TRBV27
CDR3 DNA: TGTGCCAGTAGGAACTCCGGGACAATCGATCAGCCCCAGCATTTT; CDR3 protein: CASRNSGTIDQPQHF; clone size: .; J gene: TRBJ1-5; D gene: .; V gene: TRBV19
CDR3 DNA: TGTGCCAGCAGTGAAGGTGCAGGGTTTACCTATGGCTACACCTTC; CDR3 protein: CASSEGAGFTYGYTF; clone size: .; J gene: TRBJ1-2; D gene: .; V gene: TRBV2
CDR3 DNA: TGTGCCAGCAGTTCTACTAGCCCCAATGAGCAGTTCTTC; CDR3 protein: CASSSTSPNEQFF; clone size: .; J gene: TRBJ2-1; D gene: .; V gene: TRBV28
CDR3 DNA: TGTGCCAGCAGTGAGAGGGACAGGCAGTACTTC; CDR3 protein: CASSERDRQYF; clone size: .; J gene: TRBJ2-5; D gene: TRBD1; V gene: TRBV6-1
CDR3 DNA: TGTGCCAGCAGTGTAGGTCTCCCTAGGGAAAAACTGTTTTTT; CDR3 protein: CASSVGLPREKLFF; clone size: once; J gene: TRBJ1-4; D gene: .; V gene: TRBV6-1
CDR3 DNA: TGTGCCAGCAAGGGATGGGAGACTGAAGCTTTCTTT; CDR3 protein: CASKGWETEAFF; clone size: .; J gene: TRBJ1-1; D gene: .; V gene: TRBV2
CDR3 DNA: TGTGCCAGTAGTATTCCCTTACTAACAACTAATGAAAAACTGTTTTTT; CDR3 protein: CASSIPLLTTNEKLFF; clone size: .; J gene: TRBJ1-4; D gene: .; V gene: TRBV19
CDR3 DNA: TGTGCCACCACTTCGTCGACAGGGGGATACGAGCAGTACTTC; CDR3 protein: CATTSSTGGYEQYF; clone size: .; J gene: TRBJ2-7; D gene: TRBD1; V gene: TRBV6-5
CDR3 DNA: TGTGCCAGCAGCTTGGGGATAGCGGGAGGCGGGGAGACCCAGTACTTC; CDR3 protein: CASSLGIAGGGETQYF; clone size: .; J gene: TRBJ2-5; D gene: TRBD2; V gene: TRBV5-4
CDR3 DNA: TGTGCCAGCAGCTTTCAGGGGCGAAGGAATGAGCAGTTCTTC; CDR3 protein: CASSFQGRRNEQFF; clone size: once; J gene: TRBJ2-1; D gene: .; V gene: TRBV7-3
CDR3 DNA: TGCAGTGCCCGTAGGGGGCAGTTCTTC; CDR3 protein: CSARRGQFF; clone size: .; J gene: TRBJ2-1; D gene: .; V gene: TRBV20-1
CDR3 DNA: TGTGCCAGCAAAGGGGGACCAAGCTCTGGAAACACCATATATTTT; CDR3 protein: CASKGGPSSGNTIYF; clone size: .; J gene: TRBJ1-3; D gene: .; V gene: TRBV6-1
CDR3 DNA: TGTGCCAGCAGCTTCGGGGACTATGGCTACACCTTC; CDR3 protein: CASSFGDYGYTF; clone size: once; J gene: TRBJ1-2; D gene: .; V gene: TRBV13
CDR3 DNA: TGTGCCAGCATGGGGCGGGGGACGCTACCCTACGAGCAGTACTTC; CDR3 protein: CASMGRGTLPYEQYF; clone size: .; J gene: TRBJ2-7; D gene: TRBD2; V gene: TRBV2
CDR3 DNA: TGTGCCAGCAGCTTAAGCCTAGGACAGGGAGACACCATATATTTT; CDR3 protein: CASSLSLGQGDTIYF; clone size: .; J gene: TRBJ1-3; D gene: TRBD1; V gene: TRBV5-4
CDR3 DNA: TGCGCCAGCAGCTTGGGGGGGGGCGAGACCCAGTACTTC; CDR3 protein: CASSLGGGETQYF; clone size: .; J gene: TRBJ2-5; D gene: .; V gene: TRBV5-1